A selection of T cell receptor beta chains follows, all from one sample in a study of response to subunit inactivated influenza vaccine. Via MiXCR, TCRdb re-called the RT-PCR reads, giving one row per CDR3 protein. This table has some 540,000 distinct CDR3 sequences, under 30% appearing once. These records were also assigned to another study, of T cells expressing NK-cell markers.

This material consisted of CD4+ T cells sorted from PBMCs, taken approximately 13 days after vaccination. The receptor set was obtained from a man aged 45-60 years who received an inactivated influenza vaccine. CDR3s include the opening cysteine and the closing phenylalanine or tryptophan. A D gene is named only where the DNA matches it firmly. Where a row states a size, it is once, few, many or the class of an expanded clone; other rows omit it.

TRBJ1-1,few,TRBV5-1,NA,CASSGGTGVEAFF,TGCGCCAGCAGCGGGGGGACTGGAGTTGAAGCTTTCTTT
TRBJ2-7,few,TRBV18,NA,CASSPANRPYEQYF,TGTGCCAGCTCACCTGCGAACAGACCCTACGAGCAGTACTTC
TRBJ2-4,few,TRBV3-1,NA,CASSQLSTGFKNIQYF,TGTGCCAGCAGCCAACTTTCGACAGGATTCAAAAACATTCAGTACTTC
TRBJ1-5,NA,TRBV15,NA,CATSRDFGEPVRHF,TGTGCCACCAGCAGAGATTTCGGTGAACCCGTAAGGCATTTT
TRBJ2-1,many,TRBV9,TRBD1,CASSFGTVPLYEQFF,TGTGCCAGCAGTTTCGGGACAGTCCCCCTTTATGAGCAGTTCTTC
TRBJ2-5,NA,TRBV7-2,TRBD1,CASSPTGTVQETQYF,TGTGCCAGCAGCCCCACTGGGACAGTACAAGAGACCCAGTACTTC
TRBJ2-5,NA,TRBV3-1,NA,CASSQDVGGETQYF,TGTGCCAGCAGCCAAGACGTCGGGGGAGAGACCCAGTACTTC
TRBJ2-1,NA,TRBV30,NA,CAWSGRGITYNEQFF,TGTGCCTGGAGTGGGAGGGGTATCACCTACAATGAGCAGTTCTTC
TRBJ2-7,NA,TRBV18,TRBD1,CASSLGQGRGGEQYF,TGTGCCAGCTCACTCGGACAGGGAAGAGGGGGCGAGCAGTACTTC
TRBJ2-2,once,TRBV29-1,TRBD1,CSAKGQMNTGELFF,TGCAGCGCCAAGGGACAGATGAACACCGGGGAGCTGTTTTTT
TRBJ2-1,NA,TRBV6-2/TRBV6-3,TRBD2,CASTPRGRGGLNEQFF,TGTGCCAGCACCCCACGGGGGCGGGGGGGCCTTAATGAGCAGTTCTTC
TRBJ2-5,NA,TRBV19,TRBD2,CARREAGEEETQYF,TGTGCCAGGCGAGAAGCGGGAGAGGAGGAGACCCAGTACTTC
TRBJ1-2,many,TRBV28,NA,CASSPPSSGYTF,TGTGCCAGCAGTCCCCCTAGCTCTGGCTACACCTTC
TRBJ2-2,once,TRBV7-8,TRBD2,CASSLDSGSRTGELFF,TGTGCCAGCAGTCTTGATAGCGGGAGTAGAACCGGGGAGCTGTTTTTT
TRBJ2-7,few,TRBV6-1,TRBD2,CASSRNGLAGEISYEQYF,TGTGCCAGCAGTCGAAACGGACTAGCGGGTGAAATCTCCTACGAGCAGTACTTC